This T cell receptor (beta chain) was documented in a study of blood T cell repertoires in COVID-19. Study-wide background: Sources were T cells, B-cell-depleted T cells, or PBMCs; the material itself was cDNA or gDNA.

Those enrolled, adults aged roughly 18 to 100 years, came from about two dozen US areas. The study counted Cohort 3 donors as recovered given two negative PCRs, clearance, or symptom resolution. The CDR3 runs to 15 residues. Per germline, CDR1 MNHNY and CDR2 SVGAGI (reference sequence). V dropped 7 bases and J dropped 8 bases, with 20 bases sitting between them. TCRdb's copy holds only in-frame clones and misses some; the assay was immunoSEQ multiplex PCR. The sample contains about 390,000 clones, 85% to 90% of which appear only once. This TCR was recovered from a woman aged 45-65 years who had recovered from COVID-19. The specimen sequenced was PBMCs or T cells enriched from blood (not recorded which). This chain links TRBV6-6 with TRBJ2-2; possible D gene TRBD1, 6 bases. The DNA for the CDR3 is TGTGCCAGCACCAAAATCCAAGGGGGTGAGGGGGAGCTGTTTTTT. Translation: CASTKIQGGEGELFF.